The rows below give T cell receptor beta chains drawn from one sample of a study of T cell repertoires in cytomegalovirus infection. From the reads, TCRdb called clonotypes with MiXCR, one entry per CDR3 protein. Among around 350,000 distinct CDR3 sequences, 18% were seen once, and the ten largest hold about 10%. Sequenced input: PBMCs. Receptors were obtained from a human donor in good health (CMV status not recorded). Some clones in this sample may be carry-over from other donors' samples. The CDR3 runs from the conserved cysteine through the conserved F or W. The order of the fields is clone size, V gene, D gene, J gene, CDR3 protein, CDR3 DNA. D genes are given only for firm matches. Size values are once, few and many counts, or a class for expanded clones, and some rows have none.

NA	TRBV12-3/TRBV12-4	TRBD1	TRBJ1-6	CASSSTGILSPLHF	TGTGCCAGCAGCTCGACAGGGATCTTGTCACCCCTCCACTTT
NA	TRBV5-6	NA	TRBJ1-5	CASSAGVYQPQHF	TGTGCCAGCAGCGCAGGGGTATATCAGCCCCAGCATTTT
NA	TRBV11-2	NA	TRBJ1-6	CASSFHPTSPLHF	TGTGCCAGCAGCTTCCACCCTACCTCACCCCTCCACTTT
few	TRBV10-3	NA	TRBJ1-2	CAITPGHENYGYTF	TGTGCCATCACCCCGGGACACGAAAACTATGGCTACACCTTC
many	TRBV25-1	TRBD1	TRBJ2-1	CARTTGGFYNEQFF	TGTGCCAGGACAACAGGGGGCTTCTACAATGAGCAGTTCTTC
NA	TRBV7-8	NA	TRBJ1-3	CASSLGLRGTISGNTIYF	TGTGCCAGCAGCTTAGGTCTCAGGGGAACTATCTCTGGAAACACCATATATTTT
few	TRBV28	TRBD2	TRBJ2-1	CASSLATSGQDNEQFF	TGTGCCAGCAGTTTGGCAACTAGCGGGCAGGATAATGAGCAGTTCTTC
NA	TRBV14	NA	TRBJ2-5	CASSRESAQETQYF	TGTGCCAGCAGCCGAGAGAGTGCCCAAGAGACCCAGTACTTC
many	TRBV7-2	NA	TRBJ2-6	CASSLDGSGANVLTF	TGTGCCAGCAGCTTAGATGGCTCTGGGGCCAACGTCCTGACTTTC
few	TRBV2	NA	TRBJ2-3	CASTGGSTDTQYF	TGTGCCAGCACGGGCGGGAGCACAGATACGCAGTATTTT
NA	TRBV2	NA	TRBJ2-1	CASSEQWGNEQFF	TGTGCCAGCAGTGAACAATGGGGGAATGAGCAGTTCTTC
once	TRBV20-1	NA	TRBJ1-2	CSANFVTHQRGYTF	TGCAGTGCTAACTTCGTTACCCATCAGAGGGGCTACACCTTC
NA	TRBV12-3/TRBV12-4	NA	TRBJ1-1	CASSRQGREEAFF	TGTGCCAGCAGTCGTCAGGGCAGGGAGGAAGCTTTCTTT
many	TRBV7-2	NA	TRBJ2-1	CASSLGPGVEQFF	TGTGCCAGCAGCTTAGGTCCGGGGGTTGAGCAGTTCTTC
many	TRBV7-2	TRBD1	TRBJ1-1	CASSLWTGGLDTEAFF	TGTGCCAGCAGCTTATGGACAGGGGGCTTAGACACTGAAGCTTTCTTT
NA	TRBV12-3/TRBV12-4	TRBD1	TRBJ1-1	CASSLAGQSAFF	TGTGCCAGCAGTTTGGCGGGACAGTCAGCTTTCTTT
many	TRBV19	NA	TRBJ1-5	CASSMGRDQPQHF	TGTGCCAGTAGTATGGGCAGGGATCAGCCCCAGCATTTT
many	TRBV7-2	NA	TRBJ2-1	CASSQSPTATYNEQFF	TGTGCCAGCAGCCAATCTCCGACGGCTACCTACAATGAGCAGTTCTTC
NA	TRBV19	TRBD1	TRBJ1-5	CASSIDRGVQPQHF	TGTGCCAGTAGTATCGACAGGGGTGTTCAGCCCCAGCATTTT
NA	TRBV5-1	NA	TRBJ1-4	CASSLGWSVTNEKLFF	TGCGCCAGCAGCTTGGGATGGAGTGTAACTAATGAAAAACTGTTTTTT
many	TRBV12-3/TRBV12-4	TRBD1	TRBJ1-2	CASSSITSWGQGLGGYGYTF	TGTGCCAGCAGTTCTATAACGAGCTGGGGACAGGGCCTTGGCGGATATGGCTACACCTTC
many	TRBV24-1	NA	TRBJ2-3	CATSDSRTDTQYF	TGTGCCACCAGTGACAGCCGCACAGATACGCAGTATTTT
NA	TRBV19	TRBD1	TRBJ2-2	CASSIQGAVTGELFF	TGTGCCAGTAGTATACAGGGGGCCGTCACCGGGGAGCTGTTTTTT